The next 27 T cell receptor beta chains were all read from a single sample in a study of blood T cell repertoires in COVID-19. Only in-frame clones appear in the TCRdb table, and some are missing; sequencing was by immunoSEQ multiplex PCR. Among some 250,000 clones listed, around 86% were seen once. The sample consisted of PBMCs or T cells enriched from blood (not recorded which). The receptors derive from a woman aged 40 to 50 with acute COVID-19.

The chain links TRBV11-3 to TRBJ2-7; a possible D gene is TRBD1 (6 bases). The ends were cut back, 10 bases at V and 0 bases at J, with 16 bases in the middle. Per the germline V gene, CDR1 is SGHNT and CDR2 is YENEEA. This CDR3 has 14 amino acids. DNA of the CDR3: TGTGCCACTTCCGACAGGACAAACTCCTACGAGCAGTACTTC. Amino acid sequence: CATSDRTNSYEQYF.

This clone was recorded once. The CDR3 DNA follows: TGTGCCAGTGGTAGACTAGCGGGAGCCCCCGGGGCGTACAATGAGCAGTTCTTC. The encoded protein is CASGRLAGAPGAYNEQFF. The V and J genes are TRBV19 and TRBJ2-1; 12 nucleotides line up with TRBD2. Per germline, CDR1 LNHDA and CDR2 SQIVND (reference sequence). CDR3 size: 18 residues. Trimming took 8 bases from V and 4 from J; bases not matched to a gene: 15.

This chain uses TRBV7-2 with TRBJ2-3, with TRBD2 matching over 8 bases. Germline V gene sequence: CDR1 SGHTA, CDR2 FQGNSA. V dropped 3 bases and J dropped 4; count of bases not matched to a gene: 6. This CDR3 has 15 residues. The CDR3: CASSFLAGEADTQYF. The CDR3 DNA reads as TGTGCCAGCAGCTTTCTAGCGGGCGAGGCAGATACGCAGTATTTT.

The sample holds one count of this clone. V is TRBV9 and J is TRBJ2-1; 7 positions match TRBD2. CDR1 is SGDLS, CDR2 YYNGEE, per germline. The CDR3 has 15 residues. J was trimmed by 8 bases and V by 0 bases; bases with no gene match: 8. The CDR3 DNA reads TGTGCCAGCAGCGTAGGTAGGACTAGTAGGCATGAGCAGTTCTTC. Translated: CASSVGRTSRHEQFF.

On this clone itself: One end of the junction fails to match germline, which may point to a read error. The gene calls are TRBV7-7 and TRBJ2-1, with D unclear. CDR1 and CDR2 (germline): SSHAT, FNYEAQ (reference sequence). The CDR3 runs to 13 residues. The CDR3 spells CASSINRDNEQFF. For the CDR3, the DNA is TGTGCTAGCAGCATCAACCGGGACAATGAGCAGTTCTTC.

V is TRBV27 and J is TRBJ2-1, with 8 bases lining up with TRBD1. Germline lookup yields CDR1 MNHEY and CDR2 SMNVEV (reference sequence). V was pared by 5 bases and J by 3 bases, with 9 bases of the junction left unmatched. CDR3 size: 16 residues. The CDR3 coding sequence is TGTGCCAGCAGTACCCGCGGACAGGGAGTCTACAATGAGCAGTTCTTC. Translated, it gives CASSTRGQGVYNEQFF.

The rearrangement links TRBV30 to TRBJ1-2; D gene unclear. The CDR3 runs 13 residues. V lost 6 bases, J lost 8 bases, and 19 bases lay in between. Germline CDR1 is GTSNPN and CDR2 is SVGIG (reference sequence). CDR3 in amino acids: CACPLAGTEGYTF. CDR3 sequence (DNA): TGTGCCTGCCCCCTTGCCGGAACAGAAGGCTACACCTTC. The full variable domain, completed using reference TRBV30 and TRBJ1-2, is SQTIHQWPATLVQPVGSPLSLECTVEGTSNPNLYWYRQAAGRGLQLLFYSVGIGQISSEVPQNLSASRPQDRQFILSSKKLLLSDSGFYLCACPLAGTEGYTFGSGTRLTVV.

This chain joins TRBV5-4 and TRBJ1-1, with a weak D call TRBD1 (6 bases). The germline V gene encodes CDR1 SGHNT and CDR2 YYREEE (reference sequence). This CDR3 has 14 residues. The germline V and J ends were trimmed by 4 bases and 2 bases, with 12 bases remaining between them. CDR3 sequence: CASSTDRSNTEAFF. CDR3 nucleotides: TGTGCCAGCAGCACAGACAGGTCTAACACTGAAGCTTTCTTT.

The genes are TRBV9 and TRBJ2-1; possibly TRBD1 for D (6 bases). CDR3 length equals 15 residues. The germline gives CDR1 SGDLS, CDR2 YYNGEE. The V end lost 5 bases, the J end lost 4 bases, and 16 bases lay between the germline ends. In DNA, the CDR3 is TGTGCCAGCAGTCGTACAGGGTCCGGTTACAATGAGCAGTTCTTC. Encoded protein: CASSRTGSGYNEQFF.

This chain joins TRBV27 and TRBJ2-7; 8 bases are shared with TRBD1. The CDR3 runs to 14 residues. Germline assignment: CDR1 MNHEY and CDR2 SMNVEV (reference sequence). Trimming at V came to 2 bases and at J to 7 bases, leaving 7 bases not matched to a gene. The chain's CDR3 is CASSLGRGLEEQYF. CDR3 DNA sequence: TGTGCCAGCAGTTTAGGCAGGGGGCTGGAAGAGCAGTACTTC.

This sequence joins TRBV27 and TRBJ1-2; TRBD1 might be the D (5 bases). V was clipped by 5 bases and J by 2 bases, with 15 bases between them. The CDR3 extends over 15 amino acids. Per the germline V gene, CDR1 is MNHEY and CDR2 is SMNVEV (reference sequence). The DNA for the CDR3 is TGTGCCAGCAGTGACGGGACGGGGGGAAACTATGGCTACACCTTC. As protein: CASSDGTGGNYGYTF.

The chain links TRBV6-2 or TRBV6-3 to TRBJ1-1; D uncertain. The germline V gene encodes CDR1 MNHEY and CDR2 SVGEGT. Trimming removed 2 bases from V and 12 bases from J, with 19 bases in between. This CDR3 is built from 14 residues. CDR3 sequence: CASSYGRTPQETFF. DNA for the CDR3: TGTGCCAGCAGTTACGGCAGGACTCCCCAGGAGACTTTCTTT.

This clone has more than one count but fewer than ten. This chain uses TRBV19 with TRBJ1-5; no clear D. Per the germline V gene, CDR1 is LNHDA and CDR2 is SQIVND (reference sequence). V lost 10 bases, J lost 6 bases, and 10 bases lay in between. The CDR3 covers 11 residues. CDR3 loop: CATGESQPQHF. In DNA, the CDR3 is TGTGCCACCGGGGAGAGTCAGCCCCAGCATTTT.

This sequence joins TRBV11-3 and TRBJ2-3; a possible D gene is TRBD2 (6 bases). This CDR3 is built from 20 residues. Trimming removed 4 bases from V and 2 bases from J, with 28 bases in between. CDR1 is SGHNT and CDR2 is YENEEA in the germline V gene. CDR3: CASSSYFRDSLPINTDTQYF. Written as DNA, the CDR3 is TGTGCCAGCAGCTCCTATTTTAGGGACTCCCTTCCTATAAACACAGATACGCAGTATTTT.

The V gene is TRBV5-6, the J gene TRBJ2-7, with 12 bases fitting TRBD2. CDR1 and CDR2 (germline): SGHDT, YYEEEE. The V segment lost 5 bases and the J segment 6 bases; nucleotides outside the gene matches: 6. The CDR3 has 14 amino acids. CDR3 sequence: CASSRTSGNSEQYF. DNA of the CDR3: TGTGCCAGCAGTCGGACTAGCGGGAACTCCGAGCAGTACTTC.

This chain connects TRBV27 to TRBJ1-5; no definite D call. Germline lookup yields CDR1 MNHEY and CDR2 SMNVEV (reference sequence). The CDR3 has 14 residues. Deletions cut 8 bases from V and 2 bases from J, with 13 bases between. CDR3 sequence: CASRPGVGNQPQHF. The CDR3 DNA sequence: TGTGCCAGCCGTCCCGGGGTGGGCAATCAGCCCCAGCATTTT.

The V call is TRBV11-2, the J call TRBJ1-2; D call uncertain. The CDR3 runs to 13 residues. V lost 5 bases to trimming and J lost 2 bases, with 9 bases between them. Germline V gene data show CDR1 as SGHAT and CDR2 as FQNNGV. The CDR3 coding sequence is TGTGCCAGCAGCCCCGACACAAACTATGGCTACACCTTC. Protein sequence: CASSPDTNYGYTF. The full variable domain, with the rest looked up from reference TRBV11-2 and TRBJ1-2, is EAGVAQSPRYKIIEKRQSVAFWCNPISGHATLYWYQQILGQGPKLLIQFQNNGVVDDSQLPKDRFSAERLKGVDSTLKIQPAKLEDSAVYLCASSPDTNYGYTFGSGTRLTVV.

The chain recombines TRBV5-6 with TRBJ2-3; TRBD2 matches 8 bases. The junction had 7 bases not matched to a gene; V was cut back by 4 bases and J by 3 bases. Germline loops: CDR1 SGHDT, CDR2 YYEEEE. The CDR3 is made up of 15 amino acids. As DNA, the CDR3 is TGTGCCAGCAGCAAGGGAGCGGGAGATACAGATACGCAGTATTTT. Translating gives CASSKGAGDTDTQYF.

The chain recombines TRBV5-1 with TRBJ2-3; TRBD2 aligns across 12 bases. The CDR3 runs to 19 residues. Germline V gene lookup returns CDR1 SGHRS and CDR2 YFSETQ. V was pared by 4 bases and J by 4 bases, with 16 bases of the junction left unmatched. The CDR3 DNA reads TGCGCCAGCAGCCGACGACTTCGGACTAGCGGGAAGGCGGCAGATACGCAGTATTTT. Translation: CASSRRLRTSGKAADTQYF.

The J gene is TRBJ2-7, the V gene TRBV19; the D gene is possibly TRBD1 (5 bases). CDR1 LNHDA and CDR2 SQIVND come from the germline V gene (reference sequence). The CDR3 runs 13 residues. Trimming pared 4 bases from V and 2 bases from J, leaving 9 bases between. This CDR3 reads CASSRTSAYEQYF. As DNA, the CDR3 is TGTGCCAGTAGTAGGACAAGTGCCTACGAGCAGTACTTC.

The V and J genes are TRBV19 and TRBJ2-1; possible D gene TRBD2, 6 bases. Trimming removed 5 bases from V and 5 bases from J, with 16 bases in between. The length of the CDR3 is 15 residues. Germline CDR1 is LNHDA and CDR2 is SQIVND (reference sequence). In DNA, the CDR3 is TGTGCCAGTAGTCCTTGGACTACGCCTAACAATGAGCAGTTCTTC. This translates into CASSPWTTPNNEQFF.

The chain carries TRBV18 and TRBJ2-5; 9 nucleotides match TRBD2. V was clipped by 0 bases and J by 5 bases; unmatched bases: 7. CDR1 is KGHSH, CDR2 LQKENI, per germline. The CDR3 spans 16 residues. CDR3 protein: CASSPPAGGPEETQYF. CDR3 coding DNA: TGTGCCAGCTCACCACCGGCGGGAGGGCCCGAGGAGACCCAGTACTTC.

The chain joins TRBV4-1 to TRBJ2-7; D call uncertain. CDR3 length: 17 residues. Trimming removed 0 bases from V and 4 bases from J, with 19 bases in between. Germline V lookup: CDR1 MGHRA, CDR2 YSYEKL. The CDR3 loop is CASSQEWVVQRGYEQYF. The CDR3 DNA sequence: TGCGCCAGCAGCCAAGAGTGGGTCGTCCAGCGCGGATACGAGCAGTACTTC.

The rearrangement joins TRBV12-5 to TRBJ1-1; D perhaps matches TRBD1 (5 bases). CDR1 and CDR2 (germline): LGHNT, FRNRAP. Trimming stripped 5 bases from V and 3 bases from J, with 16 bases between. This CDR3 has 15 residues. CDR3: CASGRDQGTHTEAFF. DNA for the CDR3: TGTGCTAGTGGTAGGGATCAGGGTACGCACACTGAAGCTTTCTTT.

The rearrangement uses TRBV19 and TRBJ2-3; 8 bases are a match to TRBD1. The CDR3 runs to 13 residues. The V and J ends lost 7 bases and 5 bases, in that order; junction bases with no gene match: 5. The germline V gene has CDR1 LNHDA and CDR2 SQIVND (reference sequence). CDR3 residues: CASKDRAGDTQYF. In nucleotides, the CDR3 is TGTGCCAGTAAGGACAGGGCCGGAGATACGCAGTATTTT.

V gene TRBV6-5 combines with J gene TRBJ1-2; D gene unclear. This CDR3 region has 11 residues. The ends were cut back, 6 bases at V and 1 base at J, with 3 bases in the middle. Germline CDR1 reads MNHEY; CDR2 reads SVGAGI. CDR3 sequence (DNA): TGTGCCAGCAGCCATAACTATGGCTACACCTTC. The encoded protein is CASSHNYGYTF.

The chain joins TRBV7-3 to TRBJ2-3; no clear D gene. The CDR3 contains 13 residues. V was pared by 2 bases and J by 2 bases, with 5 bases between. Germline-derived CDR1 and CDR2 are SGHTA and FQGTGA. The CDR3, as DNA: TGTGCCAGCAGCTTACAGAACACAGATACGCAGTATTTT. Residues: CASSLQNTDTQYF.